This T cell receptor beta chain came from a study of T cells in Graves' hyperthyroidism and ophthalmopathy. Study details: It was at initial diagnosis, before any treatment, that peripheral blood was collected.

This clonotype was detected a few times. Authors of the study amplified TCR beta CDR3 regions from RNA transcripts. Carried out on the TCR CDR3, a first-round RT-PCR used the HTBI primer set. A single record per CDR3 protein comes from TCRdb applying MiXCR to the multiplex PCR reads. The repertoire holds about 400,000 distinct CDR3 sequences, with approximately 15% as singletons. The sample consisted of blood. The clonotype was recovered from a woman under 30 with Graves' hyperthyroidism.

The CDR3 loop reads CATSGGRTSGNTDTQYF. The CDR3 DNA sequence: TGTGCCACCAGTGGGGGCCGGACTAGCGGGAACACAGATACGCAGTATTTT. This chain uses TRBV24-1 with TRBJ2-3, with 12 positions matching TRBD2. The germline V gene has CDR1 KGHDR and CDR2 SFDVKD. The CDR3 has 17 amino acids. After removal of 5 bases from V and 2 bases from J, the junction contained 7 bases not matched to a gene.